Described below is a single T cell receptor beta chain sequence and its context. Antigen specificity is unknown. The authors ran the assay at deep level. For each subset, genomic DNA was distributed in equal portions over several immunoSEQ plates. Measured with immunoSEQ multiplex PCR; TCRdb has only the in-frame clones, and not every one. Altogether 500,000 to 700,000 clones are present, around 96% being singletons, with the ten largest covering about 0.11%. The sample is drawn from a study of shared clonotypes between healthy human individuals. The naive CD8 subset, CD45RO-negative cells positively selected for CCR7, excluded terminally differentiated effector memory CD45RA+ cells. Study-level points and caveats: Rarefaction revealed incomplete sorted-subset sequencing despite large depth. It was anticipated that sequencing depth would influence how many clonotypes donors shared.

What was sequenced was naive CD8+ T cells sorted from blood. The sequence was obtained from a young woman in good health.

CDR3 nucleotides: TGTGCCAGCAGCCATGGGGAAGGGGGTAATGAGCAGTTCTTC. Translating gives CASSHGEGGNEQFF. The chain couples TRBV4-2 to TRBJ2-1, with a tentative D call TRBD1 (6 bases). V was shortened by 3 bases and J by 7 bases, with 13 bases between the two germline ends. Germline V lookup: CDR1 LGHNA, CDR2 YNFKEQ. The length of the CDR3 is 14 residues.